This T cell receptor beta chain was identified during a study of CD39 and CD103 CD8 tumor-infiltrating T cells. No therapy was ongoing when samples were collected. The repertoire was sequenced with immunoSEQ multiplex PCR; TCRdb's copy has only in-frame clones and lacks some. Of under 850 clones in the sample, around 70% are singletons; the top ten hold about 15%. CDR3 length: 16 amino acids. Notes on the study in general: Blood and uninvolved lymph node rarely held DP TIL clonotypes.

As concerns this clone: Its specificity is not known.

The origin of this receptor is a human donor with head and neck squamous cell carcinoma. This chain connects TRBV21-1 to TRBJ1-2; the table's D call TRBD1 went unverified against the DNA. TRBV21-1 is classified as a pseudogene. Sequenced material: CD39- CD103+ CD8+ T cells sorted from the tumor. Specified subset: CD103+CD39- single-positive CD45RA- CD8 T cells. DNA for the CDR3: TGTGCCAGCAGCCTCCTACCGTGGGCCTATCGCTATGGCTACACCTTC. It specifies CASSLLPWAYRYGYTF.